This TCR beta chain comes out of a study of OX40 agonist ivuxolimab in advanced cancers. The overall study: Under the entry rules, prior anti-PD-1, anti-PD-L1 or anti-CTLA-4 therapy was allowed, and around 40% had some.

In the case of this clone: At the DNA level, this CDR3 is encoded by other sequences in the same sample as well.

CDR1 and CDR2 (germline): LNHDA, SQIVND (reference sequence). Trimming took off 3 bases at V and 2 bases at J, with 11 bases between the two ends. The CDR3 covers 15 residues. Autoimmune disease history or systemic immunosuppression was exclusionary. Sequenced by immunoSEQ multiplex PCR; TCRdb stores in-frame clones only, minus some. This table has roughly 70,000 clones, 80% to 95% appearing once. The specimen was CD4+ or CD8+ T cells sorted from blood, collected in a trial of the OX40 agonist ivuxolimab. The gene calls are TRBV19 and TRBJ1-5; D is uncertain. The sequence was collected from an adult with an advanced solid tumor such as melanoma, head and neck, liver or kidney cancer. The CDR3 sequence: CASSIGTRGNQPQHF. In DNA, the CDR3 is TGTGCCAGTAGTATCGGTACCCGGGGCAATCAGCCCCAGCATTTT.